This TCR beta chain appears in the sequencing data of a study of T cells in Graves' hyperthyroidism and ophthalmopathy. Whole-study context: Peripheral blood draws took place at initial diagnosis, ahead of any treatment. Broader study findings: Among thyroid clonotypes expanded above 0.001, most also appeared in blood.

The V and J ends lost 11 bases and 5 bases respectively, with 15 bases between them. Germline V gene sequence: CDR1 MDHEN, CDR2 SYDVKM. CDR3 length: 12 residues. This clonotype was seen ten or more times. What it binds is unknown. The source material, RNA transcripts, was used to amplify TCR beta CDR3 regions. The study used the HTBI primer set for a first-round RT-PCR of the TCR CDR3. TCRdb redid the calling of the multiplex PCR reads with MiXCR, one entry per CDR3 protein. The repertoire holds fewer than 750,000 distinct CDR3 sequences, with approximately 15% as singletons. Criteria for exclusion of patients were uncontrolled infection, other autoimmune disease, pregnancy or lactation.

The sequenced material came from blood. The chain carries TRBV28 and TRBJ1-2; TRBD1 might be the D (5 bases). The sequence came from a woman aged 35 to 49 with Graves' ophthalmopathy. The CDR3 protein is CAAAGEGYGYTF. In DNA, the CDR3 is TGTGCCGCCGCGGGGGAAGGTTATGGCTACACCTTC.